The 4 T cell receptor beta chains given below trace back to one sample, sequenced in a study of shared clonotypes between healthy human individuals. The protocol was immunoSEQ multiplex PCR, while the TCRdb copy is restricted to in-frame clones and leaves out a portion. The data show roughly 2.2 million clones, 85% to 95% seen once. Material: naive CD4+ T cells from PBMCs. The subset: CD45RA+ positively selected. The source is a man aged 18 to 30 in good health. Some clones in this sample may be carry-over from other donors' samples.

V usage is TRBV5-1 and J usage is TRBJ1-1; the D is unclear. From germline, CDR1 is SGHRS and CDR2 YFSETQ. V dropped 2 bases and J dropped 1 base, with 9 bases sitting between them. This CDR3 region has 14 residues. The CDR3 bases are TGCGCCAGCAGCTTACGGACGAGGAACACTGAAGCTTTCTTT. Protein product: CASSLRTRNTEAFF.

J is TRBJ2-1 and V is TRBV6-5, with D possibly matching TRBD2 (6 bases). CDR3 length equals 15 residues. Trimming took off 3 bases at V and 10 bases at J, with 19 bases between the two ends. Germline CDR1 reads MNHEY; CDR2 reads SVGAGI. CDR3 in DNA: TGTGCCAGCAGTTATACCTTAGGACTACCCAGGGAGCAGTTCTTC. It codes for CASSYTLGLPREQFF.

The rearrangement uses TRBV29-1 and TRBJ1-1; tentatively, D is TRBD1 (5 bases). V was cut by 2 bases and J by 0 bases, with 13 bases left in between. The CDR3 contains 15 residues. CDR1 and CDR2 from the germline V gene are SQVTM and ANQGSEA. CDR3 sequence (DNA): TGCAGCGTTGAACCCCTGGCAGGGCTGAACACTGAAGCTTTCTTT. Its translation is CSVEPLAGLNTEAFF.

The rearrangement links TRBV5-4 to TRBJ2-1; the match to TRBD1 covers 7 bases. Unmatched junction bases numbered 4, after V lost 5 bases and J lost 5 bases. The length of the CDR3 is 13 residues. The germline V gene has CDR1 SGHNT and CDR2 YYREEE (reference sequence). The DNA for the CDR3 is TGTGCCAGCAGGACGGGACAGAACAATGAGCAGTTCTTC. As protein: CASRTGQNNEQFF.